The TCR beta chain described here comes from a study of CD8 T cells in Susac syndrome. The CD8+ and CD4+ T cells were isolated magnetically using a negative isolation approach, whereas the TEMRA cells were enriched by FACS. A quantity of roughly 0.5 to 1 ug RNA underwent reverse transcription using random hexamers. The CDR3 of TCR beta was amplified by immunoSEQ multiplex PCR across 54 Vbeta and 13 Jbeta. TCRdb passed the immunoSEQ multiplex PCR reads through MiXCR, listing each CDR3 protein once. The table lists 300,000 to 350,000 distinct CDR3 sequences, under 95% of them singletons. As for this clonotype: Its antigen is not known.

Notes on the study in general: The study recognized that its TCR sequencing and HLA analysis covered a relatively small number of individuals.

Sequencing was performed on CD4+ T cells from PBMCs. The source of this sequence is a human donor with multiple sclerosis.

The CDR3: CASTLRRGGRSTEAFF. CDR3 DNA: TGTGCCAGCACCCTCCGCCGTGGGGGACGGAGCACTGAAGCTTTCTTT. The chain couples TRBV12-3 or TRBV12-4 to TRBJ1-1, with D possibly matching TRBD1 (5 bases). V was cut by 7 bases and J by 4 bases, with 22 bases left in between. This CDR3 spans 16 amino acids.